Sequencing of this T cell receptor (beta chain) was carried out in a study of blood T cell repertoires in COVID-19. About the study: Donors in the United States, Italy and Spain gave samples during acute or convalescent COVID-19. Sample material is recorded as cDNA or gDNA derived from T cells, B-cell-depleted T cells, or PBMCs.

CDR1 is LNHDA and CDR2 is SQIVND in the germline V gene (reference sequence). This CDR3 comprises 15 residues. Trimming removed 4 bases from V and 1 base from J; junction bases left unmatched: 5. In the authors' methods: Using reference gene primer amplification, nucleated cell counts were estimated. Using immunoSEQ multiplex PCR, the repertoire was profiled, and TCRdb retains in-frame clones only, with some absent. The DNA was the basis for D and trimming; V, J and clone size are from that table. The table records approximately 160,000 clones, around 85% of them present only once. Sequenced material: peripheral blood. The chain couples TRBV19 to TRBJ2-3, with 7 bases lining up with TRBD2. The receptor was derived from a man aged 55 to 69 who had recovered from COVID-19. CDR3 nucleotides: TGTGCCAGTAGTACCCTCAGCGGGGGCACAGATACGCAGTATTTT. Its protein is CASSTLSGGTDTQYF.